This T cell receptor beta chain was found in a study of T cells in Graves' hyperthyroidism and ophthalmopathy. As for the study in general: Blood from the periphery was taken at initial diagnosis, before any treatment. Study results and caveats: Ophthalmopathy was model-predicted a median approximately six months pre-onset. Using 13 V-J features, a model discriminated ophthalmopathy from stable hyperthyroidism.

Concerning this clonotype: As yet, its antigen is unknown.

V lost 5 bases, J lost 5 bases, and 16 bases lay in between. The CDR3 extends over 14 amino acids. CDR1 and CDR2 from the germline V gene are SEHNR and FQNEAQ (reference sequence). Template material for amplifying TCR beta CDR3 regions consisted of RNA transcripts. A first-round RT-PCR of the TCR CDR3 used the HTBI primer set. MiXCR, run by TCRdb on the multiplex PCR reads, gives a single entry per CDR3 protein. There are some 650,000 distinct CDR3 sequences in the sample; 15% to 20% occur only once, and less than 3.5% lies in the top ten. The rearrangement joins TRBV7-9 to TRBJ2-7; the D gene is possibly TRBD1 (5 bases). The sample was blood. The clonotype comes from a woman aged 40 to 50 with Graves' ophthalmopathy. The CDR3, as DNA: TGTGCCAGCAGCACGCCAGGGATCAACGACGAGCAGTACTTC. This encodes CASSTPGINDEQYF.